A selection of T cell receptor beta chains follows, all from one sample in a study of OX40 agonist ivuxolimab in advanced cancers. The repertoire was sequenced with immunoSEQ multiplex PCR; TCRdb's copy has only in-frame clones and lacks some. Of 60,000 to 80,000 clones in the sample, roughly 77% were seen once. The material was CD4+ or CD8+ T cells sorted from blood, obtained in a trial of the OX40 agonist ivuxolimab. The source is an adult with an advanced solid tumor such as melanoma, head and neck, liver or kidney cancer. CDR3s include the opening cysteine and the closing phenylalanine or tryptophan. D genes are given only for firm matches. Part of the rows lack a size; the others show once, few, many or a class for expanded clones.

TRBV4-3,TRBD2,once,TRBJ2-2,CASSRASGSGDTGELFF,TGCGCCAGCAGCCGGGCTAGCGGGAGTGGCGACACCGGGGAGCTGTTTTTT
TRBV7-2,.,.,TRBJ1-1,CASSVGGVSTEAFF,TGTGCCAGCAGCGTCGGGGGGGTTAGCACTGAAGCTTTCTTT
TRBV6-6,.,.,TRBJ2-1,CASESGLSSYNEQFF,TGTGCCAGCGAGAGCGGTTTAAGCTCCTACAATGAGCAGTTCTTC
TRBV5-1,.,.,TRBJ1-4,CASSFGPGEKLFF,TGCGCCAGCAGCTTCGGACCAGGAGAAAAACTGTTTTTT
TRBV7-2,.,.,TRBJ1-1,CASSLEGKRLAFF,TGTGCCAGCAGCTTAGAGGGGAAAAGGTTAGCTTTCTTT
TRBV25-1,TRBD1,.,TRBJ1-2,CASSESGTAANYGYTF,TGTGCCAGCAGTGAATCCGGGACAGCGGCTAACTATGGCTACACCTTC
TRBV5-1,.,.,TRBJ1-1,CASHLNLNTEAFF,TGCGCCAGCCACTTAAACCTGAACACTGAAGCTTTCTTT
TRBV7-3,.,.,TRBJ2-5,CASSTNTPAQYF,TGTGCCAGCAGCACAAATACCCCCGCCCAGTACTTC
TRBV15,.,.,TRBJ1-2,CATSRDRSGGGYTF,TGTGCCACCAGCAGAGATAGGTCAGGAGGAGGCTACACCTTC
TRBV7-2,.,.,TRBJ2-1,CASSLVVGINEQFF,TGTGCCAGCAGCTTAGTTGTAGGGATAAATGAGCAGTTCTTC
TRBV20-1,.,.,TRBJ2-3,CSASLADTQYF,TGCAGTGCTAGTCTGGCAGATACGCAGTATTTT
TRBV6-1,.,.,TRBJ2-3,CASSFRGGGTDTQYF,TGTGCCAGCAGCTTTCGAGGGGGGGGTACAGATACGCAGTATTTT
TRBV28,.,.,TRBJ1-1,CASSLRRGVTFF,TGTGCCAGCAGTTTAAGAAGAGGGGTAACTTTCTTT
TRBV5-4,TRBD2,.,TRBJ2-5,CASSKGLAGVQETQYF,TGTGCCAGCAGCAAAGGACTAGCCGGAGTTCAAGAGACCCAGTACTTC
TRBV2,.,.,TRBJ2-6,CASSEGDTGKTGANVLTF,TGTGCCAGCAGTGAAGGGGACACGGGGAAGACTGGGGCCAACGTCCTGACTTTC
TRBV13,.,.,TRBJ1-5,CASSLGAEGRNQPQHF,TGTGCCAGCAGCTTAGGCGCGGAGGGACGGAATCAGCCCCAGCATTTT
TRBV10-3,.,.,TRBJ1-1,CAISETFSMNTEAFF,TGTGCCATCAGTGAGACTTTTTCAATGAACACTGAAGCTTTCTTT
TRBV6-5,.,few,TRBJ2-7,CASSSSLYEQYF,TGTGCCAGCAGTTCATCCCTCTACGAGCAGTACTTC
TRBV7-9,.,.,TRBJ2-7,CASPNFSEQYF,TGTGCCAGCCCGAATTTTTCCGAGCAGTACTTC
TRBV2,.,once,TRBJ2-1,CASSDLGAREFF,TGTGCCAGCAGTGATTTGGGGGCTAGGGAGTTCTTC
TRBV30,.,few,TRBJ1-1,CAWMGGGTEAFF,TGTGCCTGGATGGGAGGGGGCACTGAAGCTTTCTTT
TRBV5-4,.,.,TRBJ2-3,CASSKGRTGFTDTQYF,TGTGCCAGCAGTAAAGGGAGAACAGGATTCACAGATACGCAGTATTTT
TRBV7-9,TRBD1,.,TRBJ1-1,CASSLRQGADEAFF,TGTGCCAGCAGCTTACGGCAGGGGGCGGATGAAGCTTTCTTT
TRBV6-5,.,.,TRBJ1-4,CASSYGRAGEKLFF,TGTGCCAGCAGTTATGGCAGGGCGGGTGAAAAACTGTTTTTT
TRBV9,.,.,TRBJ1-3,CASSVASSGNTIYF,TGTGCCAGCAGCGTAGCCAGCTCTGGAAACACCATATATTTT
TRBV6-1,.,.,TRBJ2-2,CASSESVGEAGELFF,TGTGCCAGCAGTGAATCTGTAGGGGAGGCCGGGGAGCTGTTTTTT
TRBV5-1,.,.,TRBJ2-2,CASSLVAENTGELFF,TGCGCCAGCAGCTTGGTAGCGGAAAACACCGGGGAGCTGTTTTTT
TRBV6-5,TRBD2,.,TRBJ2-3,CASSPEDGRDTQYF,TGTGCCAGCAGCCCCGAGGACGGGAGGGATACGCAGTATTTT
TRBV5-1,.,.,TRBJ1-3,CASSSSSGNTIYF,TGCGCCAGCAGCTCGTCCTCTGGAAACACCATATATTTT
TRBV2,.,many,TRBJ1-2,CASGGDPGTYGYTF,TGTGCCAGCGGGGGGGACCCTGGGACCTATGGCTACACCTTC
TRBV29-1,.,few,TRBJ2-6,CSVVTGKISGANVLTF,TGCAGCGTTGTTACAGGGAAAATCTCTGGGGCCAACGTCCTGACTTTC
TRBV4-3,TRBD1,.,TRBJ2-3,CASSQEGQPRDAQYF,TGCGCCAGCAGCCAAGAGGGACAGCCTAGGGACGCGCAGTATTTT
TRBV19,.,.,TRBJ2-2,CASSIGQGLGGELFF,TGTGCCAGTAGTATTGGCCAGGGCCTTGGCGGGGAGCTGTTTTTT
TRBV6-1,TRBD1,.,TRBJ2-1,CASSDLTGQGYNEQFF,TGTGCCAGCAGTGACCTTACGGGACAGGGCTACAATGAGCAGTTCTTC
TRBV4-2,TRBD2,.,TRBJ2-3,CASSQVSSGNVADTQYF,TGTGCCAGCAGCCAAGTATCAAGCGGGAACGTCGCAGATACGCAGTATTTT
TRBV18,.,few,TRBJ1-6,CASSRPNSPLHF,TGTGCCAGCTCAAGGCCTAATTCACCCCTCCACTTT
TRBV7-9,.,many,TRBJ2-1,CASSFGPDEQFF,TGTGCCAGCAGCTTCGGACCGGATGAGCAGTTCTTC
TRBV30,.,medium-sized,TRBJ1-4,CAELGKGGEKLFF,TGTGCGGAGCTGGGTAAAGGGGGTGAAAAACTGTTTTTT
TRBV30,.,.,TRBJ1-2,CAWSDRLDYGYTF,TGTGCCTGGAGTGACAGGCTTGACTATGGCTACACCTTC
TRBV19,.,once,TRBJ1-2,CASSIDHDGNYGYTF,TGTGCCAGTAGTATAGATCACGACGGTAACTATGGCTACACCTTC
TRBV5-4,TRBD2,.,TRBJ2-2,CASGSQRGDNTGELFF,TGTGCCAGCGGTTCCCAGCGGGGGGACAACACCGGGGAGCTGTTTTTT
TRBV7-9,.,.,TRBJ2-1,CASSFKGTYNEQFF,TGTGCCAGCAGCTTTAAGGGGACCTACAATGAGCAGTTCTTC
TRBV6-7,.,.,TRBJ2-3,CASSYSTGTDTQYF,TGTGCCAGCAGTTACTCGACAGGCACAGATACGCAGTATTTT
TRBV4-1,.,.,TRBJ1-2,CASSQVEGDYGYTF,TGCGCCAGCAGCCAAGTTGAGGGAGACTATGGCTACACCTTC
TRBV12-5,.,.,TRBJ1-1,CASGFGNGNTEACF,.
TRBV19,.,few,TRBJ2-1,CASSIDGGSPYNEQFF,TGTGCCAGTAGTATAGACGGGGGAAGTCCCTACAATGAGCAGTTCTTC
TRBV7-6,TRBD1,.,TRBJ2-7,CASSSGQGGREQYF,TGTGCCAGCAGCTCCGGACAGGGAGGTAGGGAGCAGTACTTC
TRBV11-2,TRBD2,once,TRBJ2-3,CASSLLAGTSTDTQYF,TGTGCCAGCAGCTTATTAGCGGGGACATCCACAGATACGCAGTATTTT
TRBV6-1,.,.,TRBJ2-5,CASREIGGGETQYF,TGTGCCAGCAGGGAGATCGGGGGAGGAGAGACCCAGTACTTC
TRBV6-1,.,.,TRBJ1-5,CAIQSYSNQPQHF,TGTGCCATACAGAGCTATAGCAATCAGCCCCAGCATTTT
TRBV4-3,.,.,TRBJ2-7,CASSQDSGLLGEQYF,TGCGCCAGCAGCCAAGACTCAGGTCTTCTAGGCGAGCAGTACTTC
TRBV6-6,.,once,TRBJ1-2,CASSEGTEMYYGYTF,TGTGCCAGCAGTGAGGGCACAGAGATGTACTATGGCTACACCTTC
TRBV7-9,.,.,TRBJ2-7,CASSLDSSSVSYEQYF,TGTGCCAGCAGCTTAGACTCTAGCTCAGTCTCCTACGAGCAGTACTTC
TRBV27,.,.,TRBJ1-1,CASRPGRWNTEAFF,TGTGCCAGCAGGCCAGGCCGGTGGAACACTGAAGCTTTCTTT
TRBV25-1,TRBD2,.,TRBJ2-1,CASSSPREVAHNEQFF,TGTGCCAGCAGTAGCCCGCGGGAGGTGGCCCACAATGAGCAGTTCTTC
TRBV4-1,.,few,TRBJ1-1,CASSQGQMNTEAFF,TGCGCCAGCAGCCAAGGACAGATGAACACTGAAGCTTTCTTT
TRBV5-6,.,.,TRBJ2-7,CASSPIGGMGREQYF,TGTGCCAGCAGCCCCATTGGAGGGATGGGCCGGGAGCAGTACTTC
TRBV7-2,TRBD1,.,TRBJ2-7,CASSLMTGGGVNEQYF,TGTGCCAGCAGCTTAATGACAGGGGGCGGGGTGAACGAGCAGTACTTC
TRBV21-1,.,.,TRBJ2-1,CASSTRTSGNEQFF,TGTGCCAGCAGCACCCGGACTAGCGGCAATGAGCAGTTCTTC
TRBV6-4,.,.,TRBJ2-2,CASSDTDRTGELFF,TGTGCCAGCAGTGACACCGACAGAACCGGGGAGCTGTTTTTT